Listed below are T cell receptor beta chains from one sample, sequenced in a study of CD8 T cells in Susac syndrome. TCRdb used MiXCR to reprocess the immunoSEQ multiplex PCR reads, holding one entry per CDR3 protein. The data hold around 230,000 distinct CDR3 sequences, with 95% observed a single time. The specimen was CD4+ T cells from PBMCs. The receptors shown here come from a human donor with multiple sclerosis. CDR3s include the opening cysteine and the closing phenylalanine or tryptophan. Fields, in order: V gene, clone size, J gene, D gene, CDR3 protein, CDR3 DNA. A D gene is named only where the DNA matches it firmly. A row's size may be missing; if present it is once, few, many or a size class.

TRBV2,once,TRBJ2-7,NA,CASSGSHYEQYF,TGTGCCAGCAGTGGCAGTCACTACGAGCAGTACTTC
TRBV5-6,NA,TRBJ2-3,TRBD2,CASSLASAGGFTDTQYF,TGTGCCAGCAGCTTGGCCTCCGCGGGAGGATTCACAGATACGCAGTATTTT
TRBV20-1,NA,TRBJ2-7,NA,CSSTDRSVYEQYF,TGCAGTTCCACCGACAGGAGTGTATACGAGCAGTACTTC
TRBV4-1,NA,TRBJ2-1,NA,CASSQDSAEPLEQFF,TGCGCCAGCAGCCAAGATTCGGCGGAGCCGTTGGAGCAGTTCTTC
TRBV6-6,NA,TRBJ2-1,NA,CASSTLQGKYYNEQFF,TGTGCCAGCAGTACATTACAGGGAAAGTACTACAATGAGCAGTTCTTC
TRBV29-1,once,TRBJ2-3,NA,CSVETSGGTDTQYF,TGCAGCGTTGAAACCTCTGGGGGCACAGATACGCAGTATTTT
TRBV9,NA,TRBJ2-3,NA,CASSARDGNTDTQYF,TGTGCCAGCAGCGCTCGGGACGGGAACACAGATACGCAGTATTTT
TRBV6-5,NA,TRBJ1-2,NA,CASSYSGVYGGGYTF,TGTGCCAGCAGTTACTCGGGCGTCTACGGAGGAGGCTACACCTTC
TRBV7-9,NA,TRBJ1-4,NA,CASSRTDEKLFF,TGTGCCAGCAGCCGGACCGATGAAAAACTGTTTTTT
TRBV24-1,once,TRBJ2-3,NA,CATSEGQKADTQYF,TGTGCCACCAGTGAAGGACAGAAGGCAGATACGCAGTATTTT